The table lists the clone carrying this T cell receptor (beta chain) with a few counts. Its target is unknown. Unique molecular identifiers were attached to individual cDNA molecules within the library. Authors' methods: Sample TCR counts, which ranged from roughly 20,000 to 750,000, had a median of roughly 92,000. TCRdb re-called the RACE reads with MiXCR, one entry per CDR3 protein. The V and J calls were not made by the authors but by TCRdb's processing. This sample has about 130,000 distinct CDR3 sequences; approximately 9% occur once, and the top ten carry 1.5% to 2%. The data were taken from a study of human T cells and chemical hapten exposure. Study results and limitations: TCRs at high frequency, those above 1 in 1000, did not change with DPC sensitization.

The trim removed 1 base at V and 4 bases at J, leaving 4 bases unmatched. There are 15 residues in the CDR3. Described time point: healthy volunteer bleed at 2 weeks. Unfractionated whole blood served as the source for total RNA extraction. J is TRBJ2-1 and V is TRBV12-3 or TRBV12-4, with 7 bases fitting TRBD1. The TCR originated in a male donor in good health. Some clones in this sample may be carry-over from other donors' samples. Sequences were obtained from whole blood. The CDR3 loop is CASSLGDRDYNEQFF. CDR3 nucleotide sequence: TGTGCCAGCAGTTTAGGTGACAGGGATTACAATGAGCAGTTCTTC.